The rows below give T cell receptor beta chains drawn from one sample of a study of T cells in Graves' hyperthyroidism and ophthalmopathy. Via MiXCR, TCRdb re-called the multiplex PCR reads, giving one row per CDR3 protein. Among roughly 510,000 distinct CDR3 sequences listed, around 43% were seen once. The material sequenced was peripheral blood or thyroid tissue (not recorded which). The origin of the receptors is an adult woman with Graves' disease, either hyperthyroidism or ophthalmopathy (not recorded which). Both conserved end residues are trimmed from each CDR3. Clone size is stated in some rows and not others, as once, few, many or a class when expanded.

v_gene	abundance	CDR3aa
TRBV9	few	ASSQEPTGLAEAF
TRBV20-1	many	SARDLLAGISETQY
TRBV11-2	.	ASSPAGVGLGRTIY
TRBV7-9	.	ASSVKGANTEAF
TRBV20-1	once	SARVARGRAETQY
TRBV18	.	ASSPPSAQGAVMNTEAF
TRBV14	few	ASSQMTGKNTDTQY
TRBV12-3/TRBV12-4	once	ASSSVGRYGYT
TRBV5-4	.	ASSRDRGKVQPQH
TRBV7-2	once	ASSFGTPGDTQY
TRBV7-2	few	ASSPIGTGVGNTIY
TRBV28	few	AGASGGSSYEQY
TRBV6-1	.	ASSEGGGSYEQY
TRBV7-9	.	ASSPRQGLPYEQY
TRBV20-1	few	SAIPDGLGTEAF
TRBV4-3	many	ASSQEAASGANVLT
TRBV5-1	.	ASSGEGRYYGYT
TRBV7-8	.	ASIQKRILYEQY
TRBV7-8	many	ASSAFSQGQYNSPLH
TRBV9	.	ASSVGGHNQPQH
TRBV10-3	.	ATGRESGDTGELF
TRBV15	.	ATSRDEVETQY